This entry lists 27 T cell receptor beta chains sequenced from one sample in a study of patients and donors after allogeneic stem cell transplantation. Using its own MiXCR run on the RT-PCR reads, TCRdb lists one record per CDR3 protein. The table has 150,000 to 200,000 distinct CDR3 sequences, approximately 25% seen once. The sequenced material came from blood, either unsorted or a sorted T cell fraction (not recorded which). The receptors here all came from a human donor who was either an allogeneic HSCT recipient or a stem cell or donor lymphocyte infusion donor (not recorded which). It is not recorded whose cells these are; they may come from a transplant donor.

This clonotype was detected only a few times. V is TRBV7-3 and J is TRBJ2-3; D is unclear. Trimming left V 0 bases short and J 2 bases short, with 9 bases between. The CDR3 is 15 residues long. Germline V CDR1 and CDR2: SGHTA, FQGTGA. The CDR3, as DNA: TGTGCCAGCAGCTTAACTGGCACAAACACAGATACGCAGTATTTT. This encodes CASSLTGTNTDTQYF.

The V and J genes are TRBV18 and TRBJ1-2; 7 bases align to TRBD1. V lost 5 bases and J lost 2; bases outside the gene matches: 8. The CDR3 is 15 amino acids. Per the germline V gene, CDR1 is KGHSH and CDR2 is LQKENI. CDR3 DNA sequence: TGTGCCAGCTCAGGGGACAGCATCTTAAACTATGGCTACACCTTC. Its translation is CASSGDSILNYGYTF.

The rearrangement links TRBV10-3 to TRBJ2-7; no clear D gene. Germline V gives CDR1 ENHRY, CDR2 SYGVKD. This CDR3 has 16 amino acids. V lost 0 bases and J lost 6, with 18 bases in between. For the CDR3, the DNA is TGTGCCATCAGTGAGTCCAACCCAGCTCGGTGGTCCGAGCAGTACTTC. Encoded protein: CAISESNPARWSEQYF.

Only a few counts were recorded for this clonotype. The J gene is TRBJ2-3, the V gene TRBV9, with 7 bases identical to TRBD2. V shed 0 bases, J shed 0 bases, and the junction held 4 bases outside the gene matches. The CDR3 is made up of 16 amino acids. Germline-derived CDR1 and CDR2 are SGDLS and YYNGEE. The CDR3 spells CASSVAGGPSTDTQYF. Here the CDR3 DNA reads TGTGCCAGCAGCGTAGCGGGAGGCCCCAGCACAGATACGCAGTATTTT.

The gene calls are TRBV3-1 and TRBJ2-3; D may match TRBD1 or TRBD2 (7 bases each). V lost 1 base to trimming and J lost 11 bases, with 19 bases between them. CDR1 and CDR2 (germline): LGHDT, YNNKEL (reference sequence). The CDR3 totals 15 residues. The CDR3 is CASSQVLQGRDGQYF. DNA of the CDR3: TGTGCCAGCAGCCAAGTTTTACAGGGGAGGGATGGGCAGTATTTT.

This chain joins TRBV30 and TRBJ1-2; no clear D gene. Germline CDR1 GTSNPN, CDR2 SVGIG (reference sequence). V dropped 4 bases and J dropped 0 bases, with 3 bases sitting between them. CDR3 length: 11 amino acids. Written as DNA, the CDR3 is TGTGCCTGGACAACTAACTATGGCTACACCTTC. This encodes CAWTTNYGYTF.

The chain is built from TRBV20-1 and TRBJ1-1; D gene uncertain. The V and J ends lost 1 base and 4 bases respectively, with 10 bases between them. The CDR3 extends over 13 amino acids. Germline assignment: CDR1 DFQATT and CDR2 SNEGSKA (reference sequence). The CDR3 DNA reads TGCAGTGCTAGAGTCCCACGGAGCACTGAAGCTTTCTTT. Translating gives CSARVPRSTEAFF.

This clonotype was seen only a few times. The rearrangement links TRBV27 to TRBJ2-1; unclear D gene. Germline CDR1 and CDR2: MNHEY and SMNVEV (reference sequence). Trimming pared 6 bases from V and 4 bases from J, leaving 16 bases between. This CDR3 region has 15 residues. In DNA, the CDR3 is TGTGCCAGCAGCTCTAAATTCCGGGCATACAATGAGCAGTTCTTC. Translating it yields CASSSKFRAYNEQFF.

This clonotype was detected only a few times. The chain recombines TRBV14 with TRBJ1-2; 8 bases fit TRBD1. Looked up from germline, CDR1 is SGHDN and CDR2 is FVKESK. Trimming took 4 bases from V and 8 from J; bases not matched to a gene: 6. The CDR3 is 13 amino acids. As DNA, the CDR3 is TGTGCCAGCAGCCGCGGACAGGGTGTAGGCTACACCTTC. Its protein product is CASSRGQGVGYTF.

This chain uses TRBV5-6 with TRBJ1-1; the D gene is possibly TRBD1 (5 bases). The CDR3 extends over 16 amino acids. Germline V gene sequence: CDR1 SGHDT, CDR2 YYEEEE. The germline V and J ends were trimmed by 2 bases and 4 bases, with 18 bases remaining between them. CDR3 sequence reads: CASSLNSWGGITEAFF. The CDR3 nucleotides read TGTGCCAGCAGCTTAAACTCGTGGGGCGGAATCACTGAAGCTTTCTTT.

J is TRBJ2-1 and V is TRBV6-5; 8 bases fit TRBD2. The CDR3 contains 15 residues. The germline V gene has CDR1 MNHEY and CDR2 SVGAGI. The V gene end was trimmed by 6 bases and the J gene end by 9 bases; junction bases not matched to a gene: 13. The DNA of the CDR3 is TGTGCCAGCAGCCCCGGGAGGGCCGGGGACGTTGAGCAGTTCTTC. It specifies CASSPGRAGDVEQFF.

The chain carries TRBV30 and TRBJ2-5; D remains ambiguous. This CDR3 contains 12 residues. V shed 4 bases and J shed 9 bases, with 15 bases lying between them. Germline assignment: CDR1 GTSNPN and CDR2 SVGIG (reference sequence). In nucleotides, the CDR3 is TGTGCCTGGAAGGATCGCCTCGAGGCCCAGTACTTC. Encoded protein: CAWKDRLEAQYF. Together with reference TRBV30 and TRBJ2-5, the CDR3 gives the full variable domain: SQTIHQWPATLVQPVGSPLSLECTVEGTSNPNLYWYRQAAGRGLQLLFYSVGIGQISSEVPQNLSASRPQDRQFILSSKKLLLSDSGFYLCAWKDRLEAQYFGPGTRLLVL.

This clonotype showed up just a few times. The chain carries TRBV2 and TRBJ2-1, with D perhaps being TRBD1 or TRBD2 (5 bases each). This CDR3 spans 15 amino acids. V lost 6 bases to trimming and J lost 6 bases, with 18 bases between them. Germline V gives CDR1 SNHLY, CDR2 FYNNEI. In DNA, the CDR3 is TGTGCCAGCAGCTTACACCGGGACCCCCCCAATGAGCAGTTCTTC. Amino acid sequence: CASSLHRDPPNEQFF.

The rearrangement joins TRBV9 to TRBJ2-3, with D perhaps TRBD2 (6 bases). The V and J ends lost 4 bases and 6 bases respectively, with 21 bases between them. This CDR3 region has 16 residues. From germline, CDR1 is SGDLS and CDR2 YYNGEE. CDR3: CASSTPEIAAQDTQYF. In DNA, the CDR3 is TGTGCCAGCAGCACCCCCGAAATAGCGGCTCAGGATACGCAGTATTTT.

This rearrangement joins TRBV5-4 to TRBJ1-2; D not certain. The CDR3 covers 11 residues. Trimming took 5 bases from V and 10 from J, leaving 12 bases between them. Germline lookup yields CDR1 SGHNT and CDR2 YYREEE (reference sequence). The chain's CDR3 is CASSSSWDYTF. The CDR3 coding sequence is TGTGCCAGCAGTTCCTCCTGGGACTACACCTTC. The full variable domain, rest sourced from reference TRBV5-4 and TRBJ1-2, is ETGVTQSPTHLIKTRGQQVTLRCSSQSGHNTVSWYQQALGQGPQFIFQYYREEENGRGNFPPRFSGLQFPNYSSELNVNALELDDSALYLCASSSSWDYTFGSGTRLTVV.

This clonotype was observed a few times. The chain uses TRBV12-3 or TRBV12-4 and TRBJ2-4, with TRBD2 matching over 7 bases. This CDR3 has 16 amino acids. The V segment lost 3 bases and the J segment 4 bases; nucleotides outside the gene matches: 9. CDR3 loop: CASSLRVAGLKNIQYF. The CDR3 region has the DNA TGTGCCAGCAGTTTGCGGGTAGCGGGTTTAAAAAACATTCAGTACTTC.

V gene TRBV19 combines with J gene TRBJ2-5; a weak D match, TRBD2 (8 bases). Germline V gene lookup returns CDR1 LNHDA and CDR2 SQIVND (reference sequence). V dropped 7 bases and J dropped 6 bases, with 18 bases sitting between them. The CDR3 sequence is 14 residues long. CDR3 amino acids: CASTSGTRGQTQYF. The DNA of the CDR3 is TGTGCCAGTACCTCCGGGACTAGGGGGCAGACCCAGTACTTC.

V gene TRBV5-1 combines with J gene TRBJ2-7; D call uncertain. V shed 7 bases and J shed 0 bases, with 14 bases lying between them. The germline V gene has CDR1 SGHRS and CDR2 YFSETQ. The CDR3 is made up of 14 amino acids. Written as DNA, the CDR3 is TGCGCCAGCGAGAATGGTCCGGGCTCCTACGAGCAGTACTTC. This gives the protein CASENGPGSYEQYF.

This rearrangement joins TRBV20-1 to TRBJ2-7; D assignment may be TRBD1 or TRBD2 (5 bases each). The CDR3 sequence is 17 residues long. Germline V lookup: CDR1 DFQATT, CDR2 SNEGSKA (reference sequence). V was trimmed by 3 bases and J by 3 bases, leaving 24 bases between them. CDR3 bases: TGCAGTGCTAGTTCGATCGGGGCTCCCCCTCTCCACTACGAGCAGTACTTC. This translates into CSASSIGAPPLHYEQYF.

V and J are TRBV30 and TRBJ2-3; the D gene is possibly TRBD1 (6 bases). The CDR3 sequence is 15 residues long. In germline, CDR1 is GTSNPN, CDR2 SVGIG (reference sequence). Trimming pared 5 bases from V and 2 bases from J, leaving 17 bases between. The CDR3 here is CAWGGQPDLTDTQYF. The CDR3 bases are TGTGCCTGGGGGGGACAACCCGACCTCACAGATACGCAGTATTTT.

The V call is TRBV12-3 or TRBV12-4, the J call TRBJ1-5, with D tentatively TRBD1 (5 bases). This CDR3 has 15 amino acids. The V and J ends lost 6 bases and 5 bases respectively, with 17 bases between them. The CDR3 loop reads CASSLVGGKDQPQHF. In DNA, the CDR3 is TGTGCCAGCAGCCTCGTTGGGGGGAAGGATCAGCCCCAGCATTTT.

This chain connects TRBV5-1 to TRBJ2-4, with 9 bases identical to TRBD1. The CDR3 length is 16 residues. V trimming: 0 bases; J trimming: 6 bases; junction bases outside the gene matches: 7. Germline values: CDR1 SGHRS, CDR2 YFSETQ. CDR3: CASSLVSETGGNIQYF. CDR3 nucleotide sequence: TGCGCCAGCAGCTTGGTATCAGAGACAGGGGGAAACATTCAGTACTTC.

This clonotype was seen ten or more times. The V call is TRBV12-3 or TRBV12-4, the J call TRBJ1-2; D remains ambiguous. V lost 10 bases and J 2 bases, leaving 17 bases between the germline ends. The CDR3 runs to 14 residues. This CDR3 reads CATLGLGLNYGYTF. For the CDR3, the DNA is TGTGCCACCCTAGGGTTAGGCCTCAACTATGGCTACACCTTC.

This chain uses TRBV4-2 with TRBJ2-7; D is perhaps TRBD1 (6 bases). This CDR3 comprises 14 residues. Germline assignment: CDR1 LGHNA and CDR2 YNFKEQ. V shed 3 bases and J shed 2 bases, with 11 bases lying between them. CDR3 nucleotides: TGTGCCAGCAGCCAGGTCCGGGACACCTACGAGCAGTACTTC. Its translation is CASSQVRDTYEQYF.

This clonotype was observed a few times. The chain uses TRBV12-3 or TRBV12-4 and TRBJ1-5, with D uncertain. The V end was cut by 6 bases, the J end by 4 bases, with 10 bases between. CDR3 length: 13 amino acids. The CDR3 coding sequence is TGTGCCAGCAGCCCGACTCGGAATCAGCCCCAGCATTTT. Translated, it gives CASSPTRNQPQHF.

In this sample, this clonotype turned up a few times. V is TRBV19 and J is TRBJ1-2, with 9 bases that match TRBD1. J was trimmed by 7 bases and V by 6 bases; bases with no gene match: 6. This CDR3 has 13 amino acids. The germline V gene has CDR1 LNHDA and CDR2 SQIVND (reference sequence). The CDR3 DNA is TGTGCCAGTAGGAATTGGACAGGGGTTGGCTACACCTTC. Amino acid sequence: CASRNWTGVGYTF.

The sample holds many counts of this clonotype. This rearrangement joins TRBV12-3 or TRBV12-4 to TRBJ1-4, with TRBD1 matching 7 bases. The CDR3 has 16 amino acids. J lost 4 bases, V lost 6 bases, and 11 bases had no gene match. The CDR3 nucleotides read TGTGCCAGCAGCGACGGGGGGGGACAGCTTAATGAAAAACTGTTTTTT. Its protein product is CASSDGGGQLNEKLFF.